The rows below give T cell receptor beta chains drawn from one sample of a study of chemoradiotherapy in HPV16-positive cancers. Sequencing used immunoSEQ multiplex PCR; TCRdb keeps in-frame clones, though not all of them. The table has roughly 9,000 clones, approximately 78% seen once. The specimen was taken from a patient who underwent chemoradiotherapy. Receptor source: a human donor with HPV-associated anogenital cancer. Each CDR3 is given with its conserved first and last residue. The D gene is left open where the match is weak. Some rows have no size entry. The others give once, few or many, or a class for an expanded clone.

DNA,CDR3,V,J,D,size
TGTGCCAGCAGCTTACATTGGAACACCGGGGAGCTGTTTTTT,CASSLHWNTGELFF,TRBV7-3,TRBJ2-2,.,.
TGCGCCAGCAACTCACCCTCCCTAGATGAGCAGTTCTTC,CASNSPSLDEQFF,TRBV5-1,TRBJ2-1,.,.
TGCGCCAGCAGCTTGGGGACAGGGAATTCACCCCTCCACTTT,CASSLGTGNSPLHF,TRBV5-1,TRBJ1-6,TRBD1,.
TGTGCCAGTGGACAGGGGACAGGGTATGGCTACACCTTC,CASGQGTGYGYTF,TRBV27,TRBJ1-2,TRBD1,.
TGTGCCATCAGTGTGGCGAGCAATCAGCCCCAGCATTTT,CAISVASNQPQHF,TRBV10-3,TRBJ1-5,.,.
TGTGCCAGCAGCTCCGGACTAGCGGGGGGCACAGATACGCAGTATTTT,CASSSGLAGGTDTQYF,TRBV7-3,TRBJ2-3,TRBD2,.
TGCGCCAGCAGCTTGGTTCAGGGGGCGGACGGCTACACCTTC,CASSLVQGADGYTF,TRBV5-1,TRBJ1-2,TRBD1,.
TGCAGCGTTGTGAAGGGAATACAGTTCTTC,CSVVKGIQFF,TRBV29-1,TRBJ2-1,.,few
TGTGCCACCAGCCCCCCCCCAGGGGGCTTCACTGAAGCTTTCTTT,CATSPPPGGFTEAFF,TRBV15,TRBJ1-1,TRBD1,.
TGTGCCTGCACCCAGGGGAACACCGGGGAGCTGTTTTTT,CACTQGNTGELFF,TRBV30,TRBJ2-2,.,.
TGTGCCAGCAGTGGTTGGACAACTTCACCCCTCCACTTT,CASSGWTTSPLHF,TRBV6-1,TRBJ1-6,.,.
TGTGCCAGCAGTGTCGCGGGGGCCGGTTTCAATGAGCAGTTCTTC,CASSVAGAGFNEQFF,TRBV2,TRBJ2-1,.,few
TGTGCCTGGAGGCCCGGCTCGGCGGGCTACACCTTC,CAWRPGSAGYTF,TRBV30,TRBJ1-2,.,.
TGTGCCAGCAGCGTAGTACCAGATAATTCACCCCTCCACTTT,CASSVVPDNSPLHF,TRBV9,TRBJ1-6,.,.
TGTGCCAGCAGCGAGGGGATCAATCAGCCCCAGCATTTT,CASSEGINQPQHF,TRBV5-6,TRBJ1-5,.,few
TGTGCCAGCAGCGTAGCTGGACAGCCCCTCTATGGCTACACCTTC,CASSVAGQPLYGYTF,TRBV9,TRBJ1-2,.,.
TGTGCCAGCAGCCCGGAAAGGGGGGGTCCCACAGATACGCAGTATTTT,CASSPERGGPTDTQYF,TRBV9,TRBJ2-3,.,.
TGCGCCAGCAGCGACGGGTACCAAGAGACCCAGTACTTC,CASSDGYQETQYF,TRBV5-1,TRBJ2-5,.,.
TGTGCCAGCCACCCGGGACAGACCGGAAACACCATATATTTT,CASHPGQTGNTIYF,TRBV2,TRBJ1-3,TRBD1,.
TGTGCCAGCACTTCAGGGAGCTGGGGCACAGATACGCAGTATTTT,CASTSGSWGTDTQYF,TRBV9,TRBJ2-3,.,.
TGCGCCAGCAGCCCTCAAGGTCGGCAGCCCCAGCATTTT,CASSPQGRQPQHF,TRBV4-1,TRBJ1-5,.,.
TGTGCCAGCGGAGGGTACCAAGAGACCCAGTACTTC,CASGGYQETQYF,TRBV2,TRBJ2-5,.,few
TGTGCCAGCAAACTACCGGGACAGGGGATGCACGAGCAGTACTTC,CASKLPGQGMHEQYF,TRBV27,TRBJ2-7,TRBD1,.
TGTGCCAGCAGCCAAGATCGGCAAGGCGGGGAAAAACTGTTTTTT,CASSQDRQGGEKLFF,TRBV4-2,TRBJ1-4,.,.
TGTGCCAGCAGAAACAGGGTCAACTCACCCCTCCACTTT,CASRNRVNSPLHF,TRBV6-4,TRBJ1-6,.,.
TGTGCCAGCAGCGTGCCGAGGGGTGGGGACACTGAAGCTTTCTTT,CASSVPRGGDTEAFF,TRBV5-4,TRBJ1-1,.,once
TGTGCCAGTAGCACTGCCAACACAGATACGCAGTATTTT,CASSTANTDTQYF,TRBV19,TRBJ2-3,.,few
TGTGCCACCAGCAGAGGCCTCCTACTGGGTCAGGGCGAGCAGTACTTC,CATSRGLLLGQGEQYF,TRBV15,TRBJ2-7,.,once
TGTGCCAGCAAGTGGGACAGGGAGGAGACCCAGTACTTC,CASKWDREETQYF,TRBV2,TRBJ2-5,TRBD1,few
TGTGCAAGTCGCTCCTCGAGAACGGGGGGGCAGTACGAGCAGTACTTC,CASRSSRTGGQYEQYF,TRBV12-2,TRBJ2-7,.,.
TGTGCCAGCTCACCAACGGGGGCCTACACAGATACGCAGTATTTT,CASSPTGAYTDTQYF,TRBV18,TRBJ2-3,.,.
TGTGCCAGCAGCGTAGGAGGTAACGAGCAGTACTTC,CASSVGGNEQYF,TRBV9,TRBJ2-7,.,.